Below are 9 T cell receptor beta chains sequenced from a single sample in a study of T cells in localized non-small cell lung cancer. Repertoires were generated with immunoSEQ multiplex PCR, while TCRdb's copy carries only in-frame clones and drops some. The top ten hold over 9% of the sample, which has thousands of clones, approximately 35% seen once. Here the sequenced sample was lung tumor tissue, taken before any cancer treatment. These receptors all stem from a male donor older than 55 with stage III lung adenocarcinoma.

This clone was seen a handful of times. The rearrangement links TRBV6-8 to TRBJ2-1; 7 bases agree with TRBD2. In germline, CDR1 is MNHGY, CDR2 SAAAGT. The junction had 7 bases not matched to a gene; V was cut back by 2 bases and J by 0 bases. This CDR3 region has 17 residues. The chain's CDR3 is CASSYLSGKSSYNEQFF. The CDR3 DNA follows: TGTGCCAGCAGTTACCTGAGCGGGAAGAGCTCCTACAATGAGCAGTTCTTC.

This clone was seen only a few times. This CDR3 is also generated by other DNA sequences in the sample. The chain uses TRBV6-8 and TRBJ2-1, with D perhaps matching TRBD1 (5 bases). The CDR3 consists of 13 residues. The germline V gene encodes CDR1 MNHGY and CDR2 SAAAGT. Trimming removed 5 bases at V and 4 bases at J, with 9 bases between. CDR3 coding DNA: TGTGCCAGCAGTCGTGACAGTTACAATGAGCAGTTCTTC. This sequence encodes CASSRDSYNEQFF.

This clone showed up just a few times. V and J are TRBV6-8 and TRBJ1-5; 10 bases line up with TRBD1. The CDR3 has 17 residues. In germline, CDR1 is MNHGY, CDR2 SAAAGT. V trimming: 7 bases; J trimming: 4 bases; junction bases outside the gene matches: 13. The DNA of the CDR3 is TGTGCCAGCACCACGACAGGGGGCGAAGTAAGGAATCAGCCCCAGCATTTT. This translates into CASTTTGGEVRNQPQHF.

This clone ranks as medium-sized (0.01 to 0.1%). The V gene is TRBV12-5, the J gene TRBJ2-3; TRBD2 matches at 7 bases. The CDR3 totals 14 residues. Germline V gene lookup returns CDR1 LGHNT and CDR2 FRNRAP. In DNA, the CDR3 is TGTGCCAGCGGGGCAGGGTATAGCACAGATACGCAGTATTTT. Residues: CASGAGYSTDTQYF.

The chain combines TRBV14 with TRBJ2-7; no clear D. This CDR3 has 17 residues. The germline gives CDR1 SGHDN, CDR2 FVKESK. V gave up 0 bases and J gave up 4 bases, with 19 bases separating them. The CDR3 loop is CASSQDRSRLVSYEQYF. The CDR3 bases are TGTGCCAGCAGCCAAGATCGGTCCCGGCTCGTTTCTTACGAGCAGTACTTC. The full variable domain, with the rest looked up from reference TRBV14 and TRBJ2-7, is EAGVTQFPSHSVIEKGQTVTLRCDPISGHDNLYWYRRVMGKEIKFLLHFVKESKQDESGMPNNRFLAERTGGTYSTLKVQPAELEDSGVYFCASSQDRSRLVSYEQYFGPGTRLTVT.

This clone is medium-sized within its sample. This chain uses TRBV11-3 with TRBJ1-1; 8 positions agree with TRBD1. Germline values: CDR1 SGHNT, CDR2 YENEEA. Germline trimming cut 1 base from V and 6 bases from J; bases unmatched to any gene: 4. The CDR3 spans 14 residues. CDR3 in amino acids: CASSLVRGLSEAFF. CDR3 DNA: TGTGCCAGCAGCTTAGTCAGGGGGCTCTCTGAAGCTTTCTTT. The full variable domain, with the rest looked up from reference TRBV11-3 and TRBJ1-1, is EAGVVQSPRYKIIEKKQPVAFWCNPISGHNTLYWYLQNLGQGPELLIRYENEEAVDDSQLPKDRFSAERLKGVDSTLKIQPAELGDSAVYLCASSLVRGLSEAFFGQGTRLTVV.

The V call is TRBV18, the J call TRBJ2-3; the D gene is possibly TRBD2 (6 bases). The CDR3 loop spans 17 amino acids. Trimming stripped 4 bases from V and 0 bases from J, with 17 bases between. The germline V gene has CDR1 KGHSH and CDR2 LQKENI. CDR3 nucleotides: TGTGCCAGCTCACTCCGCGAGGCTAGCGTCAGCACAGATACGCAGTATTTT. This translates into CASSLREASVSTDTQYF.

This clone occurred a few times. This rearrangement joins TRBV6-1 to TRBJ1-2; 7 nucleotides agree with TRBD1. The CDR3 length is 14 residues. V lost 1 base, J lost 5 bases, and 4 bases stayed unmatched. CDR1 and CDR2 (germline): MNHNS, SASEGT. CDR3 sequence (DNA): TGTGCCAGCAGTGAAGAGGGACAGTTGTATGGCTACACCTTC. It yields the protein CASSEEGQLYGYTF.

The chain links TRBV15 to TRBJ2-1; TRBD2 agrees at 11 bases. The V and J ends lost 5 bases and 9 bases, in that order; junction bases with no gene match: 12. Germline CDR1 is LNHNV and CDR2 is YYDKDF (reference sequence). The CDR3 is 16 amino acids. CDR3: CATSFTSGSSGGEQFF. For the CDR3, the DNA is TGTGCCACCAGCTTCACTAGCGGGAGCTCCGGCGGTGAGCAGTTCTTC.